This T cell receptor beta chain was retrieved from a study of yellow fever vaccine responses in identical twins. Broader study findings: Reported findings indicate that twins' vaccine T cell responses seemed partially convergent, partially personalized.

Using its own MiXCR run on the RT-PCR reads, TCRdb lists one record per CDR3 protein. The data show some 5,900 distinct CDR3 sequences, 65% to 85% seen once. Trimming removed 2 bases from V and 6 bases from J; junction bases left unmatched: 7. The germline gives CDR1 MNHEY, CDR2 SVGEGT. The CDR3 length is 16 residues. As to this clonotype: Antigen: not known.

The rearrangement uses TRBV6-2 or TRBV6-3 and TRBJ2-7; 13 bases align to TRBD2. The sequences come from T cells from blood (PBMCs), unsorted or a sorted subset (not recorded which), collected before or after yellow fever vaccination (not recorded which). The TCR was taken from a woman between 18 and 29 years old who received the yellow fever vaccine. The CDR3 bases are TGTGCCAGCAGTTACGACGGGACTAGCGGGATGGGCGAGCAGTACTTC. Encoded protein: CASSYDGTSGMGEQYF.